Presented here are 31 T cell receptor beta chains from one specimen sequenced in a study of Ad26.COV2.S vaccination and SARS-CoV-2 variants. Sample treatment: 15 to 20 received Ad26.COV2.S at low or high dose, single or two shots; roughly 5 received placebo; per-sample allocation not given. After the first vaccine or placebo injection, samples were drawn on day 63. Data came from immunoSEQ multiplex PCR; TCRdb stores just in-frame clones and leaves some out. The sample contains approximately 340,000 clones, roughly 81% of which appear only once. This sample comprised peripheral blood, obtained in a trial of Ad26.COV2.S vaccine versus placebo. The receptors here all came from a person between 18 and 59 years old who received the Ad26.COV2.S COVID-19 vaccine or a placebo.

The chain couples TRBV7-2 to TRBJ1-1; no reliable D call. V lost 1 base, J lost 4 bases, and 16 bases lay in between. This CDR3 region has 16 residues. Germline assignment: CDR1 SGHTA and CDR2 FQGNSA. The CDR3 loop is CASSLGGPLIGTEAFF. As DNA, the CDR3 is TGTGCCAGCAGCTTAGGAGGACCACTTATAGGCACTGAAGCTTTCTTT.

V is TRBV28 and J is TRBJ1-2, with 7 bases lining up with TRBD1. With V trimmed by 8 bases and J by 2 bases, 11 bases remained unmatched. The V gene's germline CDR1 is MDHEN and CDR2 SYDVKM. This CDR3 is built from 15 residues. The CDR3 protein is CASGLDRQKNYGYTF. The CDR3 DNA sequence: TGTGCCAGCGGTCTGGACAGGCAGAAAAACTATGGCTACACCTTC.

The chain joins TRBV5-5 to TRBJ1-2, with a tentative D call TRBD1 (6 bases). The CDR3 sequence is 14 residues long. The V and J ends lost 7 bases and 4 bases respectively, with 17 bases between them. Germline V gene lookup returns CDR1 SGHKS and CDR2 YYEKEE (reference sequence). The CDR3 reads CASGRDTETYGYTF. CDR3 in DNA: TGTGCCAGCGGCCGGGACACCGAAACCTATGGCTACACCTTC.

This chain joins TRBV9 and TRBJ2-7; TRBD2 agrees at 8 bases. The V gene end was trimmed by 4 bases and the J gene end by 0 bases; junction bases not matched to a gene: 3. The length of the CDR3 is 14 residues. Per germline, CDR1 SGDLS and CDR2 YYNGEE. The CDR3, as DNA: TGTGCCAGCAGCCGGGGGGGAGACTCCTACGAGCAGTACTTC. Protein product: CASSRGGDSYEQYF.

The chain recombines TRBV5-1 with TRBJ2-5; 12 positions agree with TRBD2. This CDR3 spans 16 amino acids. Germline-derived CDR1 and CDR2 are SGHRS and YFSETQ. V shed 5 bases and J 2 bases; nucleotides not matched to a gene: 7. CDR3: CASRDGLAGMQETQYF. Here the CDR3 DNA reads TGCGCCAGCAGGGATGGACTAGCGGGGATGCAAGAGACCCAGTACTTC. The variable domain in full, completed from reference TRBV5-1 and TRBJ2-5, reads KAGVTQTPRYLIKTRGQQVTLSCSPISGHRSVSWYQQTPGQGLQFLFEYFSETQRNKGNFPGRFSGRQFSNSRSEMNVSTLELGDSALYLCASRDGLAGMQETQYFGPGTRLLVL.

The chain joins TRBV7-2 to TRBJ2-7; 9 bases agree with TRBD1. V dropped 0 bases and J dropped 3; count of bases not matched to a gene: 6. In germline, CDR1 is SGHTA, CDR2 FQGNSA. The CDR3 contains 16 residues. Here the CDR3 DNA reads TGTGCCAGCAGCTTAGCGCAGACAGGGGGAATCTACGAGCAGTACTTC. It yields the protein CASSLAQTGGIYEQYF.

This chain uses TRBV6-6 with TRBJ2-7, with TRBD2 identical over 8 bases. The germline V gene encodes CDR1 MNHNY and CDR2 SVGAGI (reference sequence). V trimming: 5 bases; J trimming: 2 bases; junction bases outside the gene matches: 2. The CDR3 length is 13 residues. The DNA for the CDR3 is TGTGCCAGCAGTAGCGGGGGTCCCTACGAGCAGTACTTC. Its translation: CASSSGGPYEQYF.

The gene calls are TRBV5-1 and TRBJ2-2; 8 positions match TRBD2. Germline lookup yields CDR1 SGHRS and CDR2 YFSETQ. This CDR3 spans 19 amino acids. V was clipped by 5 bases and J by 0 bases; unmatched bases: 15. The CDR3 coding sequence is TGCGCCAGCAGTCCTGGGGTAGCGGGAAATCACGCGAACACCGGGGAGCTGTTTTTT. It yields the protein CASSPGVAGNHANTGELFF.

This chain uses TRBV6-5 with TRBJ2-7, with 11 bases lining up with TRBD1. CDR1 and CDR2 (germline): MNHEY, SVGAGI. Unmatched junction bases numbered 8, after V lost 5 bases and J lost 5 bases. The length of the CDR3 is 15 residues. CDR3 nucleotide sequence: TGTGCCAGCAGTCCTTGGACAGGGGGCGACGACGAGCAGTACTTC. Translation: CASSPWTGGDDEQYF.

The chain uses TRBV5-4 and TRBJ2-4; D call uncertain. Germline CDR1 reads SGHNT; CDR2 reads YYREEE (reference sequence). V was cut by 0 bases and J by 9 bases, with 13 bases left in between. CDR3 size: 14 residues. For the CDR3, the DNA is TGTGCCAGCAGCTTGGCGCTACCCCCCGCCATTCAGTACTTC. Its translation: CASSLALPPAIQYF. Complete variable domain (other parts from reference TRBV5-4 and TRBJ2-4): ETGVTQSPTHLIKTRGQQVTLRCSSQSGHNTVSWYQQALGQGPQFIFQYYREEENGRGNFPPRFSGLQFPNYSSELNVNALELDDSALYLCASSLALPPAIQYFGAGTRLSVL.

The genes are TRBV5-6 and TRBJ2-1; no clear D gene. Germline CDR1 SGHDT, CDR2 YYEEEE. The CDR3 totals 15 residues. Deletions cut 1 base from V and 3 bases from J, with 11 bases between. The CDR3 coding sequence is TGTGCCAGCAGCTTGATTGGAGTGGTCTACAATGAGCAGTTCTTC. Translation gives CASSLIGVVYNEQFF.

This chain joins TRBV18 and TRBJ2-7; D possibly corresponds to TRBD1 (7 bases). Per the germline V gene, CDR1 is KGHSH and CDR2 is LQKENI. V gave up 2 bases and J gave up 2 bases, with 10 bases separating them. The CDR3 totals 14 residues. The CDR3 DNA is TGTGCCAGCTCACCAGCGGGACAGCCCTACGAGCAGTACTTC. Protein product: CASSPAGQPYEQYF.

This rearrangement joins TRBV6-5 to TRBJ2-5; D unresolved. The CDR3 has 12 amino acids. V lost 7 bases and J lost 4, with 10 bases in between. Germline loops: CDR1 MNHEY, CDR2 SVGAGI. CDR3 in amino acids: CASIHLGETQYF. DNA for the CDR3: TGTGCCAGCATCCACCTAGGAGAGACCCAGTACTTC.

The rearrangement uses TRBV6-4 and TRBJ2-3, with D possibly TRBD1 on 6 matching bases. The ends were cut back, 2 bases at V and 9 bases at J, with 15 bases in the middle. The CDR3 sequence is 14 residues long. Germline CDR1 MRHNA, CDR2 SNTAGT. CDR3 nucleotide sequence: TGTGCCAGCAGTGACCTTGGGGGCAGGGGCACGCAGTATTTT. Amino acids: CASSDLGGRGTQYF.

This CDR3 is CASSLGLAGRTGELFF. The CDR3 DNA reads as TGTGCCAGCAGCCTCGGACTAGCGGGGAGGACCGGGGAGCTGTTTTTT. The chain has TRBV5-6 and TRBJ2-2; 12 nucleotides match TRBD2. This CDR3 is 16 amino acids long. Germline loops: CDR1 SGHDT, CDR2 YYEEEE. V trimming: 4 bases; J trimming: 5 bases; junction bases outside the gene matches: 6.

The V call is TRBV27, the J call TRBJ1-5, with D possibly matching TRBD1 (6 bases). The V gene lost 2 bases and the J gene lost 5 bases, with 16 bases spanning the gap. The CDR3 length is 16 residues. Germline V gene sequence: CDR1 MNHEY, CDR2 SMNVEV (reference sequence). This CDR3 is CASSLQALRGDQPQHF. CDR3 coding DNA: TGTGCCAGCAGTTTACAGGCTCTTAGGGGGGATCAGCCCCAGCATTTT.

The chain is built from TRBV9 and TRBJ2-3; D unclear. The CDR3 runs 15 residues. V lost 0 bases, J lost 0 bases, and 8 bases lay in between. Germline V CDR1 and CDR2: SGDLS, YYNGEE. The chain's CDR3 is CASSVAGRSTDTQYF. The CDR3 DNA is TGTGCCAGCAGCGTAGCTGGGCGGAGCACAGATACGCAGTATTTT.

The chain employs TRBV4-1 and TRBJ1-6; D is perhaps TRBD1 (5 bases). V lost 4 bases to trimming and J lost 5 bases, with 15 bases between them. Germline V gene data show CDR1 as MGHRA and CDR2 as YSYEKL. This CDR3 is 16 amino acids long. The chain's CDR3 is CASSLEQASNNSPLHF. The CDR3 coding sequence is TGCGCCAGCAGCCTCGAACAGGCTTCTAATAATTCACCCCTCCACTTT.

DNA of the CDR3: TGTGCCAGCAGCGGCTCCGGACAGGGGCTCCACGAGCAGTACTTC. It codes for CASSGSGQGLHEQYF. This chain connects TRBV13 to TRBJ2-7; 9 nucleotides align to TRBD1. With V trimmed by 5 bases and J by 5 bases, 10 bases remained unmatched. Germline CDR1 and CDR2: PRHDT and FYEKMQ (reference sequence). The CDR3 runs 15 residues.

In its sample, this clone was seen once. The chain employs TRBV7-2 and TRBJ1-6, with 8 bases fitting TRBD1. The CDR3 sequence is 11 residues long. The V segment lost 3 bases and the J segment 16 bases; nucleotides outside the gene matches: 2. The germline gives CDR1 SGHTA, CDR2 FQGNSA. The CDR3 is CASSFGDRLHF. The CDR3 bases are TGTGCCAGCAGCTTCGGGGACAGGCTCCACTTT. The full variable domain, with the rest looked up from reference TRBV7-2 and TRBJ1-6, is GAGVSQSPSNKVTEKGKDVELRCDPISGHTALYWYRQSLGQGLEFLIYFQGNSAPDKSGLPSDRFSAERTGGSVSTLTIQRTQQEDSAVYLCASSFGDRLHFGNGTRLTVT.

There are a few counts of this clone. The chain couples TRBV4-3 to TRBJ2-7, with TRBD1 identical over 8 bases. The V gene end was trimmed by 2 bases and the J gene end by 2 bases; junction bases not matched to a gene: 8. Germline CDR1 reads LGHNA; CDR2 reads YSLEER. The CDR3 totals 16 residues. In nucleotides, the CDR3 is TGCGCCAGCAGCCAATCCCGGGACAGGACTACCTACGAGCAGTACTTC. The encoded protein is CASSQSRDRTTYEQYF.

The gene calls are TRBV11-2 and TRBJ2-2; D unresolved. The CDR3 is 17 residues long. V was trimmed by 5 bases and J by 1 base, leaving 17 bases between them. The germline V gene encodes CDR1 SGHAT and CDR2 FQNNGV. CDR3 nucleotide sequence: TGTGCCAGCAGCGCGGCAGGTAGTGGTGGGAACACCGGGGAGCTGTTTTTT. Translation: CASSAAGSGGNTGELFF.

The V call is TRBV19, the J call TRBJ2-6; 10 bases align to TRBD1. CDR1 and CDR2 (germline): LNHDA, SQIVND (reference sequence). This CDR3 region has 15 residues. The junction had 3 bases not matched to a gene; V was cut back by 8 bases and J by 2 bases. Written as DNA, the CDR3 is TGTGCCAGTGATGGGACAGGGGCTGGGGCCAACGTCCTGACTTTC. This sequence encodes CASDGTGAGANVLTF.

The rearrangement uses TRBV25-1 and TRBJ1-6; TRBD1 is a possible D gene (6 bases). Germline loops: CDR1 MGHDK, CDR2 SYGVNS. Trimming took 4 bases from V and 9 from J, leaving 16 bases between them. The CDR3 runs 15 residues. For the CDR3, the DNA is TGTGCCAGCAGTGTACCGGGACCACAGGGTTCACCCCTCCACTTT. Its protein is CASSVPGPQGSPLHF.

The V and J genes are TRBV2 and TRBJ2-1; possible D gene TRBD1, 8 bases. CDR3 length: 13 amino acids. In germline, CDR1 is SNHLY, CDR2 FYNNEI. V shed 9 bases and J shed 4 bases, with 13 bases lying between them. CDR3 in DNA: TGTGCCAGAGACAGGGGAGGGTACAATGAGCAGTTCTTC. This gives the protein CARDRGGYNEQFF.

The chain is built from TRBV12-3 or TRBV12-4 and TRBJ1-5; possibly TRBD1 for D (5 bases). The CDR3 extends over 12 amino acids. Trimming removed 3 bases at V and 12 bases at J, with 12 bases between. Written as DNA, the CDR3 is TGTGCCAGCAGTTTTGGGGGGAACCACCAGCATTTT. Translating it yields CASSFGGNHQHF.

The rearrangement joins TRBV19 to TRBJ2-1, with TRBD2 matching over 11 bases. Trimming at V came to 5 bases and at J to 2 bases, leaving 5 bases not matched to a gene. Germline V gene data show CDR1 as LNHDA and CDR2 as SQIVND (reference sequence). The CDR3 consists of 16 residues. The CDR3 loop reads CASSPQLAGAYNEQFF. The CDR3 DNA is TGTGCCAGTAGTCCTCAACTAGCGGGGGCCTACAATGAGCAGTTCTTC.

The chain uses TRBV25-1 and TRBJ2-6; 9 nucleotides match TRBD1. J was trimmed by 11 bases and V by 2 bases; bases with no gene match: 4. There are 14 residues in the CDR3. Germline loops: CDR1 MGHDK, CDR2 SYGVNS. The CDR3 reads CASSEQGQGYVLTF. The CDR3 region has the DNA TGTGCCAGCAGTGAACAGGGACAGGGTTACGTCCTGACTTTC. Looking up the rest from reference TRBV25-1 and TRBJ2-6 gives the full variable domain: EADIYQTPRYLVIGTGKKITLECSQTMGHDKMYWYQQDPGMELHLIHYSYGVNSTEKGDLSSESTVSRIRTEHFPLTLESARPSHTSQYLCASSEQGQGYVLTFGAGSRLTVL.

The rearrangement links TRBV15 to TRBJ1-5; TRBD1 matches 9 bases. The CDR3 has 15 residues. The junction had 6 bases not matched to a gene; V was cut back by 1 base and J by 8 bases. CDR1 is LNHNV, CDR2 YYDKDF, per germline (reference sequence). As DNA, the CDR3 is TGTGCCACCAGCAGAGTTGGGACAGGGTTAAAGCCCCAGCATTTT. It translates to CATSRVGTGLKPQHF.

This chain links TRBV30 with TRBJ2-7; unclear D gene. The CDR3 runs to 13 residues. Trimming removed 0 bases from V and 4 bases from J, with 10 bases in between. Germline V CDR1 and CDR2: GTSNPN, SVGIG (reference sequence). This CDR3 reads CAWSVRMAYEQYF. CDR3 coding DNA: TGTGCCTGGAGTGTACGAATGGCGTACGAGCAGTACTTC.

The chain carries TRBV18 and TRBJ2-3; 7 positions match TRBD2. CDR3 size: 14 residues. V was clipped by 4 bases and J by 3 bases; unmatched bases: 4. Germline values: CDR1 KGHSH, CDR2 LQKENI. The CDR3 reads CASSQRGGTDTQYF. CDR3 in DNA: TGTGCCAGCTCACAGCGGGGAGGAACAGATACGCAGTATTTT.